A single TCR beta chain is shown here with its context. Reanalyzing the 5' RACE reads, TCRdb keeps one entry per CDR3 protein, without DNA. This table holds hundreds of thousands of distinct CDR3 sequences. These data are taken from a study of T cells expressing NK-cell markers. As for the study in general: Sorted T-cell subsets CD3+CD56+NKG2C+, CD3+CD56+NKG2C- and CD3+CD56-NKG2C+ were TCR beta-sequenced.

Germline-derived CDR1 and CDR2 are SEHNR and FQNEAQ (reference sequence). The CDR3 runs 15 residues. The chain is built from TRBV7-9 and TRBJ1-2; no DNA is available, so the TRBD1 call from TCRdb remains unchecked. The sequenced sample was blood T cells: a sorted CD56 or NKG2C T cell subset, CD4+ or CD8+ T cells, or bulk PBMC T cells (not recorded which). The origin of this receptor is a woman aged 18 to 75 in good health. This chain's CDR3 is CASSLRQGADYGYTF.